This T cell receptor beta chain was identified during a study of OX40 agonist ivuxolimab in advanced cancers. Whole-study context: With ivuxolimab, an agonistic anti-OX40 (CD134) antibody, patients were treated.

This clone was observed a handful of times. Unmatched junction bases numbered 7, after V lost 0 bases and J lost 11 bases. The CDR3 is made up of 14 amino acids. Germline CDR1 SGHKS, CDR2 YYEKEE (reference sequence). Repertoires were generated with immunoSEQ multiplex PCR, while TCRdb's copy carries only in-frame clones and drops some. The repertoire consists of 35,000 to 45,000 clones, with 60% to 80% occurring once and the leading ten covering under 20%. This chain links TRBV5-5 with TRBJ2-4; TRBD2 aligns across 8 bases. Here the sequenced sample was CD4+ or CD8+ T cells sorted from blood, taken in a trial of the OX40 agonist ivuxolimab. The TCR was taken from an adult with an advanced solid tumor such as melanoma, head and neck, liver or kidney cancer. The CDR3 sequence is CASSLEGGAGVQYF. As DNA, the CDR3 is TGTGCCAGCAGCTTGGAGGGTGGAGCGGGGGTTCAGTACTTC.